This T cell receptor beta chain was recorded in a study of control samples from healthy donors and cancer patients. Here immunoSEQ multiplex PCR was the method, and the copy in TCRdb shows in-frame clones only, minus some. The repertoire has 90,000 to 100,000 clones, approximately 81% of them found once; the top ten carry about 10%. The CDR3 has 16 residues. With 3 bases removed from V and 2 bases from J, the gap between germline ends came to 14 bases. CDR1 and CDR2 from the germline V gene are MGHRA and YSYEKL. The clonotype originates from a woman aged 30 to 39 in good health. The sample taken for sequencing was blood. The chain has TRBV4-1 and TRBJ1-5, with no clear D. Here the CDR3 reads CASSQDLGIRNQPQHF. CDR3 nucleotides: TGCGCCAGCAGCCAGGACCTGGGGATTCGCAATCAGCCCCAGCATTTT.